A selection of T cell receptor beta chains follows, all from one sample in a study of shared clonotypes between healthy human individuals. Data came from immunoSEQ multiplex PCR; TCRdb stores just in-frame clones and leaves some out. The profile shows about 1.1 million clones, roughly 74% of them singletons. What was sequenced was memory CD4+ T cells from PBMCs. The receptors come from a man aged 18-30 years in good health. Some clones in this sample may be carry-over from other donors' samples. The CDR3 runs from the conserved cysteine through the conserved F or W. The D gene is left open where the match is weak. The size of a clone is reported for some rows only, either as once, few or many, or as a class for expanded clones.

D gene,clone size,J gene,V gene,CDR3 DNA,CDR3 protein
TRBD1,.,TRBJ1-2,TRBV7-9,TGTGCCAGCAGCCCGGGACAGGGAGATGGCTACACCTTC,CASSPGQGDGYTF
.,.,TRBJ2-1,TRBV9,TGTGCCAGCAGTCATAGCGGCCACTCCTACAATGAGCAGTTCTTC,CASSHSGHSYNEQFF
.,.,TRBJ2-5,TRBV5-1,TGCGCCAGCAGGAACCGAAACCAAGAGACCCAGTACTTC,CASRNRNQETQYF
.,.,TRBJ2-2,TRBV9,TGTGCCAGCAGCGTAAGCACTAGCCCGGGGGAGCTGTTTTTT,CASSVSTSPGELFF
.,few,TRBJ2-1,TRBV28,TGTGCCAGCAGTGCCTTGACAGGCCTGGGGAATGAGCAGTTCTTC,CASSALTGLGNEQFF
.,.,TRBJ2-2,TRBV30,TGTGCCTGGAGCTCGGGACTTCCGGCCGGGGAGCTGTTTTTT,CAWSSGLPAGELFF
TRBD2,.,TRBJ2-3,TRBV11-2,TGTGCCAGCAGCCCCCGACTAGCGGGCACGGGAAGTACGCAGTATTTT,CASSPRLAGTGSTQYF
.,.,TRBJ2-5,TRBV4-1,TGCGCCAGCAGCCAAGTTGGTGGGACCCAGTACTTC,CASSQVGGTQYF
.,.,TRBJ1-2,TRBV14,TGTGCCAGCAGCCGGTCCTTCCCAAAACTCTATGGCTACACCTTC,CASSRSFPKLYGYTF
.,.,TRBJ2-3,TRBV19,TGTGCCAGTAAGTTGGAGTTACTCACAGATACGCAGTATTTT,CASKLELLTDTQYF
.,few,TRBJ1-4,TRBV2,TGTGCCAGCAGTGTGAGGACAGCGAATGAAAAACTGTTTTTT,CASSVRTANEKLFF
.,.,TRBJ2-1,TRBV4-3,TGCGCCAGCAGCCAACAGACAGGAAACAATGAGCAGTTCTTC,CASSQQTGNNEQFF
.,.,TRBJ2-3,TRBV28,TGTGCCAGCAGACAAGTGACTACGCAGTATTTT,CASRQVTTQYF
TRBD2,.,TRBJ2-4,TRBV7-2,TGTGCCAGCAGCTTAGGGGCGGGGGATAAGTACTTC,CASSLGAGDKYF
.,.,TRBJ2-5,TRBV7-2,TGTGCCAGCAGCTTAGGATCGTGGGAGACCCAGTACTTC,CASSLGSWETQYF
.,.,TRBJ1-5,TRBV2,TGTGCCACTACAGGGTCCACCTATCAGCCCCAGCATTTT,CATTGSTYQPQHF
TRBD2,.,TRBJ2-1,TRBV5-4,TGTGCCAGCAGTCCCCGGACTAGCGGGAGGTGGGGATTAAATGAGCAGTTCTTC,CASSPRTSGRWGLNEQFF
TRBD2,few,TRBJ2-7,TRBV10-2,TGCGCCAGCTACTCCGAGGTAGCGGGACCCTACGAGCAGTACTTC,CASYSEVAGPYEQYF
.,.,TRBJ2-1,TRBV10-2,TGCGCCAGCAGTGACCAGTTTGAGGGCCCGAATGAGCAGTTCTTC,CASSDQFEGPNEQFF
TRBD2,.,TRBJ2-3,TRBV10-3,TGTGCCAACGAGACTAGCGGGATGGGGGATACGCAGTATTTT,CANETSGMGDTQYF